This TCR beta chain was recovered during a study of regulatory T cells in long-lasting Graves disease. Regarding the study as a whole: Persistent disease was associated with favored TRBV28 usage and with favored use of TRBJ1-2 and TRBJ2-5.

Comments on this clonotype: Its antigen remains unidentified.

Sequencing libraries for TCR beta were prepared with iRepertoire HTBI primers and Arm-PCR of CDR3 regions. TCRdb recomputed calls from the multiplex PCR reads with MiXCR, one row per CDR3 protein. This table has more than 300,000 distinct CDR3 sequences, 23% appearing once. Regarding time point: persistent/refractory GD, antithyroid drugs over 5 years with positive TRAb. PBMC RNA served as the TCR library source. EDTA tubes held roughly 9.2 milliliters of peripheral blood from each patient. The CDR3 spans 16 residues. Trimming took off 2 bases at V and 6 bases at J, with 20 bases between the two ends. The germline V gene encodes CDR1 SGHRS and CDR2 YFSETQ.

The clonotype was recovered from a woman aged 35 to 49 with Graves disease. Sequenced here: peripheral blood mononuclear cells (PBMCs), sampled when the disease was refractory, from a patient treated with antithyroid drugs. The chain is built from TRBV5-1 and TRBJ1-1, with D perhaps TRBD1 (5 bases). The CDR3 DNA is TGCGCCAGCAGCTTAAGCGGGACCGCCCAAGGACCTGAAGCTTTCTTT. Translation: CASSLSGTAQGPEAFF.